One sample yielded the 6 T cell receptor beta chains listed below, sequenced in a study of CD8 T cells in ankylosing spondylitis. TCRdb ran MiXCR on the 5' RACE reads and lists one entry per CDR3 protein. The data show under 55,000 distinct CDR3 sequences, with about 7.8% seen just once and approximately 8% held by the top ten. The specimen sequenced was blood, either unsorted or a sorted T cell fraction (not recorded which). These TCRs come from a female donor with ankylosing spondylitis or in good health (not recorded which).

This clonotype was seen a few times. The V call is TRBV6-1, the J call TRBJ2-1; 7 nucleotides align to TRBD1. The ends lost 7 bases at V and 9 bases at J; junction bases unmatched: 15. The CDR3 contains 15 residues. The germline CDR1 and CDR2 sequences are MNHNS and SASEGT. The CDR3 region is CASTLRGRGSGEQFF. CDR3 coding DNA: TGTGCCAGCACCCTTAGGGGCAGGGGGAGCGGTGAGCAGTTCTTC.

The chain joins TRBV7-9 to TRBJ1-1, with unresolved D. The germline V gene encodes CDR1 SEHNR and CDR2 FQNEAQ (reference sequence). V was clipped by 5 bases and J by 1 base, with 2 bases between them. This CDR3 contains 11 residues. The CDR3 protein is CASSKNTEAFF. The CDR3 nucleotides are TGTGCCAGCAGCAAGAACACTGAAGCTTTCTTT.

This clonotype was counted at least ten times. This chain joins TRBV20-1 and TRBJ2-3; D is ambiguous. V was cut by 3 bases and J by 0 bases, with 13 bases left in between. Germline V gives CDR1 DFQATT, CDR2 SNEGSKA (reference sequence). This CDR3 comprises 15 residues. The CDR3 sequence: CSASRGSSSTDTQYF. The CDR3 region has the DNA TGCAGTGCTAGTCGCGGCAGTTCTAGCACAGATACGCAGTATTTT.

This clonotype has just a few counts. The chain carries TRBV12-2 and TRBJ2-7; the D call of TRBD1 is as the table states it, not checked on the DNA. TRBV12-2 is annotated as a pseudogene. The CDR3 has 15 residues. The CDR3 region has the DNA TGTGCAAGTCGCTTAAATGGGGGGGCAACCTACGAGCAGTACGTC. It specifies CASRLNGGATYEQYV.

The chain has TRBV20-1 and TRBJ2-3; D is possibly TRBD1 (5 bases). The CDR3 has 15 residues. Germline V gene sequence: CDR1 DFQATT, CDR2 SNEGSKA (reference sequence). The CDR3 spells CFAGQGPGKADTQYF. The CDR3 coding sequence is TGCTTCGCAGGCCAGGGTCCGGGTAAGGCAGATACGCAGTATTTT.

This clonotype was observed many times. The rearrangement links TRBV11-2 to TRBJ1-1, with 7 bases identical to TRBD1. Germline V gives CDR1 SGHAT, CDR2 FQNNGV. With V trimmed by 7 bases and J by 0 bases, 8 bases remained unmatched. This CDR3 is 15 amino acids long. The CDR3 DNA follows: TGTGCCAGCATCCCGTGGGGACAGTTGAACACTGAAGCTTTCTTT. Its protein product is CASIPWGQLNTEAFF.